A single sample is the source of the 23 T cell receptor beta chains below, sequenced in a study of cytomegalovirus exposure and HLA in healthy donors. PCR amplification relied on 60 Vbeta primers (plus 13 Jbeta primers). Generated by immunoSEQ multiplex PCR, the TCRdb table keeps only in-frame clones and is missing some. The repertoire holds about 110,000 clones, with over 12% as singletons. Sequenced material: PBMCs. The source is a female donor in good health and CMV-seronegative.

The CDR3, as DNA: TGTGCCAGCAGACAAACCGGGACAGGGAATTCACCCCTCCACTTT. It yields the protein CASRQTGTGNSPLHF. The genes are TRBV6-5 and TRBJ1-6; 9 nucleotides align to TRBD1. Germline V gene data show CDR1 as MNHEY and CDR2 as SVGAGI. This CDR3 contains 15 residues. J lost 7 bases, V lost 6 bases, and 7 bases had no gene match.

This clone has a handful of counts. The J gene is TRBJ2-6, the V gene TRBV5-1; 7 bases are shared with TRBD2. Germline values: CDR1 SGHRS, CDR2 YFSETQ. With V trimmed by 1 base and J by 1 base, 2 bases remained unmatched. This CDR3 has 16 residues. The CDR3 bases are TGCGCCAGCAGCTTGCCGGGAGGTTCTGGGGCCAACGTCCTGACTTTC. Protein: CASSLPGGSGANVLTF.

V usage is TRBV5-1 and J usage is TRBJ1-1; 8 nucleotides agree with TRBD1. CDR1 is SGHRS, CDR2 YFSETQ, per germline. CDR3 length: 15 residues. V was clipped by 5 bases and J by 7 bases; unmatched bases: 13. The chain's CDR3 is CASSPNDRGNVEAFF. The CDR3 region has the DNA TGCGCCAGCAGTCCTAATGACAGGGGCAATGTTGAAGCTTTCTTT. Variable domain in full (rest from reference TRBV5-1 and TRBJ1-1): KAGVTQTPRYLIKTRGQQVTLSCSPISGHRSVSWYQQTPGQGLQFLFEYFSETQRNKGNFPGRFSGRQFSNSRSEMNVSTLELGDSALYLCASSPNDRGNVEAFFGQGTRLTVV.

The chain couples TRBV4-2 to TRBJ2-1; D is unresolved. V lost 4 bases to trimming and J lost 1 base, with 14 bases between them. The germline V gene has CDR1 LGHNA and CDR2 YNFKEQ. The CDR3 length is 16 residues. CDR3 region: CASSPAESGSYNEQFF. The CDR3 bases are TGTGCCAGCAGCCCAGCTGAGTCCGGGTCCTACAATGAGCAGTTCTTC.

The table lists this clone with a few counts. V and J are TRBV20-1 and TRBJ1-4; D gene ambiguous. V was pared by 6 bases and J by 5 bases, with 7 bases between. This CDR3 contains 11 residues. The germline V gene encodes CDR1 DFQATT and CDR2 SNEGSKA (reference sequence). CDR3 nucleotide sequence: TGCAGTGCGGGCCTGAATGAAAAACTGTTTTTT. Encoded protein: CSAGLNEKLFF.

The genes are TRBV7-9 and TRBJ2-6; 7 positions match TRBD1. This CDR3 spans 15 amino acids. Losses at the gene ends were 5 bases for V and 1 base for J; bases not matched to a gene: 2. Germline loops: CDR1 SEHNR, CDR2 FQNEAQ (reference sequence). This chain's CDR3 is CASSKQGSGANVLTF. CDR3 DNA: TGTGCCAGCAGCAAACAGGGGTCTGGGGCCAACGTCCTGACTTTC.

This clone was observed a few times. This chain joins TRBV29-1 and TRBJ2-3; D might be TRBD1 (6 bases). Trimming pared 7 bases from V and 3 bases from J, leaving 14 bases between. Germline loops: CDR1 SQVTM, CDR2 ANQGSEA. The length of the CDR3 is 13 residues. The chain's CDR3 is CSATWTATDTQYF. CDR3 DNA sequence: TGCAGCGCCACGTGGACAGCGACAGATACGCAGTATTTT.

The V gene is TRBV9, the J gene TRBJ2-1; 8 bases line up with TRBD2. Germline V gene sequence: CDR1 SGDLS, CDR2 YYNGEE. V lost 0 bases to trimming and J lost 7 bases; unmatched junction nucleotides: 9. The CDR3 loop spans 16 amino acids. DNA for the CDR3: TGTGCCAGCAGCGTAGACCAGGCGGGAGGATGGAATGAGCAGTTCTTC. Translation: CASSVDQAGGWNEQFF.

The CDR3 region has the DNA TGTGCCAGCAGCAAAGACCTTCTGGGGGCCGGCACTGAAGCTTTCTTT. It is translated as CASSKDLLGAGTEAFF. The V call is TRBV21-1, the J call TRBJ1-1; the table's TRBD1 call for D was not verified on the DNA. TRBV21-1 is noted as a pseudogene. The CDR3 contains 16 residues.

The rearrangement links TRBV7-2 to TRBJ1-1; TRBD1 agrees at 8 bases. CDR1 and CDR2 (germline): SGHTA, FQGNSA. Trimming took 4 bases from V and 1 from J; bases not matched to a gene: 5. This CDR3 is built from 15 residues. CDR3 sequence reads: CASSSHGTGNTEAFF. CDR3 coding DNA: TGTGCCAGCAGCTCGCACGGGACAGGGAACACTGAAGCTTTCTTT.

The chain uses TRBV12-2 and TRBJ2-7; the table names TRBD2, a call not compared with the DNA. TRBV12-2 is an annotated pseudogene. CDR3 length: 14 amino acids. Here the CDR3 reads CATTCSGGYYEQYF. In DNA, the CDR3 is TGTGCAACCACCTGTAGCGGGGGGTACTACGAGCAGTACTTC.

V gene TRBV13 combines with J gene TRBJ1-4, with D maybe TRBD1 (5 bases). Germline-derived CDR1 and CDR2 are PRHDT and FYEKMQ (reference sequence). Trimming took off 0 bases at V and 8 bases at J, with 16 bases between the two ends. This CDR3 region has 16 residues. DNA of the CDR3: TGTGCCAGCAGCTTAGGCCTGGGGAGGGGTGAGGAAAAACTGTTTTTT. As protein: CASSLGLGRGEEKLFF. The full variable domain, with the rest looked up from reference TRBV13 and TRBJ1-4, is AAGVIQSPRHLIKEKRETATLKCYPIPRHDTVYWYQQGPGQDPQFLISFYEKMQSDKGSIPDRFSAQQFSDYHSELNMSSLELGDSALYFCASSLGLGRGEEKLFFGSGTQLSVL.

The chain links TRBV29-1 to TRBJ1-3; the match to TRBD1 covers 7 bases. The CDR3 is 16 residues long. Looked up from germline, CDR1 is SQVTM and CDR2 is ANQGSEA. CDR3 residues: CDPHPVRDSPGNTIYF. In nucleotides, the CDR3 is TGCGACCCACATCCTGTACGGGACAGTCCTGGAAACACCATATATTTT.

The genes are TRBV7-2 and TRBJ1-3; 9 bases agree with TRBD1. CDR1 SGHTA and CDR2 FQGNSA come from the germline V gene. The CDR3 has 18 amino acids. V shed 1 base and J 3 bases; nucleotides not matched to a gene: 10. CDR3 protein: CASSLGAPTGGGGNTIYF. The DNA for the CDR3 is TGTGCCAGCAGCTTAGGGGCCCCAACAGGGGGCGGTGGAAACACCATATATTTT.

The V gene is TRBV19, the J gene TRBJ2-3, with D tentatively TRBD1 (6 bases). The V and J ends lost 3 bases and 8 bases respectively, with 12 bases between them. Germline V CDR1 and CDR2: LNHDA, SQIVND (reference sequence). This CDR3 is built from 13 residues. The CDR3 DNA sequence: TGTGCCAGTAGTATTCAACTCAGGGGTACGCAGTATTTT. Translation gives CASSIQLRGTQYF. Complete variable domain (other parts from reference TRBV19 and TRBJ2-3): DGGITQSPKYLFRKEGQNVTLSCEQNLNHDAMYWYRQDPGQGLRLIYYSQIVNDFQKGDIAEGYSVSREKKESFPLTVTSAQKNPTAFYLCASSIQLRGTQYFGPGTRLTVL.

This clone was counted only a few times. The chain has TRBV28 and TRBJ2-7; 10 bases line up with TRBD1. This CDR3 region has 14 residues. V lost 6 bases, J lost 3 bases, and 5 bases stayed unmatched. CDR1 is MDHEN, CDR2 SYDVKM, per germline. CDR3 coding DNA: TGTGCCAGCAGACGACAGGGGGCCCGCTACGAGCAGTACTTC. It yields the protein CASRRQGARYEQYF.

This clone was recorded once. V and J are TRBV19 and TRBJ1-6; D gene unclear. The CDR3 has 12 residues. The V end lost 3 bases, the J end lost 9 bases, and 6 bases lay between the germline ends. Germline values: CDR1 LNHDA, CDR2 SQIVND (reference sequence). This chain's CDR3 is CASSITGSPLHF. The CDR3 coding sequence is TGTGCCAGTAGTATCACTGGTTCACCCCTCCACTTT.

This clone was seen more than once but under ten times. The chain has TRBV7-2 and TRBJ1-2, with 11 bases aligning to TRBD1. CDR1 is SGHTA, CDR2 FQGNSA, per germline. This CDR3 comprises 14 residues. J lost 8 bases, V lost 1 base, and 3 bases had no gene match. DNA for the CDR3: TGTGCCAGCAGCTTAGAAGGGACAGGGGGAGGCTACACCTTC. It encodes CASSLEGTGGGYTF.

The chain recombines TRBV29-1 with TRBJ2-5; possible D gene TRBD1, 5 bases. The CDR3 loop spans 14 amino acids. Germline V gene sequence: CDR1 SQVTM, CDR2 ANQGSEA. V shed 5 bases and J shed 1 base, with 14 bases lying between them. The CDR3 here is CSVSRVRRQETQYF. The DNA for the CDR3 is TGCAGCGTTTCCAGGGTGCGTCGCCAAGAGACCCAGTACTTC.

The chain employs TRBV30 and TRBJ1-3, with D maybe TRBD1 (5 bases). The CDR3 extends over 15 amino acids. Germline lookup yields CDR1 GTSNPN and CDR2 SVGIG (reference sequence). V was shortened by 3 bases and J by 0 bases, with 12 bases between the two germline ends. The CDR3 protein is CAWRRRGGSGNTIYF. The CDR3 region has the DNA TGTGCCTGGAGGCGGCGCGGGGGCTCTGGAAACACCATATATTTT.

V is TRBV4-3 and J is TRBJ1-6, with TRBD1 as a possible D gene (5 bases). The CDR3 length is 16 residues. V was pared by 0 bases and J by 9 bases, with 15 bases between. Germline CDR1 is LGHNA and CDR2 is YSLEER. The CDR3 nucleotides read TGCGCCAGCAGCCAAGATCTGACAGTGAAATCTTCACCCCTCCACTTT. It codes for CASSQDLTVKSSPLHF.

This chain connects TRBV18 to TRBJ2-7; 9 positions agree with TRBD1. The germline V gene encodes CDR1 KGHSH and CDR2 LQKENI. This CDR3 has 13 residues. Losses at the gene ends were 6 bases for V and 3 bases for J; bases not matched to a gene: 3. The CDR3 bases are TGTGCCAGCTCCCGGGGACAGGGCTACGAGCAGTACTTC. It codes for CASSRGQGYEQYF.

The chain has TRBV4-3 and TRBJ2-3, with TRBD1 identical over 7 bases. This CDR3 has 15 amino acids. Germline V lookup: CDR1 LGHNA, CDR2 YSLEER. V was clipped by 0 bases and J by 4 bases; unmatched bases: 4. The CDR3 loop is CASSQDRQGADTQYF. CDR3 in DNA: TGCGCCAGCAGCCAAGATCGACAGGGTGCAGATACGCAGTATTTT.